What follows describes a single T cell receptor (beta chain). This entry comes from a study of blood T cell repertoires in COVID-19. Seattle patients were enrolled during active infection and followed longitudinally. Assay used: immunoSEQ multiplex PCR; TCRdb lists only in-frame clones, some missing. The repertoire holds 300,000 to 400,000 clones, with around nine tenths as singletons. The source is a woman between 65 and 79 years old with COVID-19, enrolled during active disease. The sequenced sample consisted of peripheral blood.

CDR3 nucleotide sequence: TGTGCCACCAGTGAGAGCCGACAGGGTGGTCAGCCCCAGCATTTT. Its translation: CATSESRQGGQPQHF. The rearrangement links TRBV24-1 to TRBJ1-5, with 7 bases aligning to TRBD1. The CDR3 covers 15 residues. With V trimmed by 4 bases and J by 6 bases, 8 bases remained unmatched. The V gene's germline CDR1 is KGHDR and CDR2 SFDVKD.